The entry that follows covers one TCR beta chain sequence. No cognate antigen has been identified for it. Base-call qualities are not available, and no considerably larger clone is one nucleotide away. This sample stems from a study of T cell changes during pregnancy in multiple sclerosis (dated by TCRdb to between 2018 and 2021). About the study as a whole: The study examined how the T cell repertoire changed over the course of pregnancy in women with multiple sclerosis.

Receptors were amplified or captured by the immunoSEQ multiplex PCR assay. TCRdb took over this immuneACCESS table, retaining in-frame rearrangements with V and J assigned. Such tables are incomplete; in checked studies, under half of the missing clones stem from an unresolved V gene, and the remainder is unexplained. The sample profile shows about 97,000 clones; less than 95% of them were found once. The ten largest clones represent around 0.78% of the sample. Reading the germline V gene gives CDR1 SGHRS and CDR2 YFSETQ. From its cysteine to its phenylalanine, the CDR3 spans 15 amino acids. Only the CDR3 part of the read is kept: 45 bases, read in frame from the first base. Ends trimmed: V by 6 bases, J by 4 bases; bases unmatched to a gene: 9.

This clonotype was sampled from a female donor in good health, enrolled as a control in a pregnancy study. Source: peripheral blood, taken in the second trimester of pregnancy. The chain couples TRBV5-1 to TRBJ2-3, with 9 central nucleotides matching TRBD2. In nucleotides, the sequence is TGCGCCAGCAAACCCCTAGCGGGAAGGGCAGATACGCAGTATTTT. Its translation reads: CASKPLAGRADTQYF.